In this sample, the clone carrying this TCR beta chain turned up a few times. Its antigen is not identified. This sample was included in a study of T cell repertoires in cytomegalovirus infection. Across the whole study: Indications of both CMV infection and matching HLA type were provided by public TCR beta signatures.

In TCRdb, the reads were re-called with MiXCR into one record per CDR3 protein. The sample lists fewer than 850,000 distinct CDR3 sequences; roughly 28% were seen once. Unmatched junction bases numbered 4, after V lost 5 bases and J lost 6 bases. This CDR3 contains 13 residues. Germline loops: CDR1 SEHNR, CDR2 FQNEAQ (reference sequence). Study observations and caveats: The ex vivo response showed dominance by HLA-C-restricted CMV-specific TCR beta clonotypes. Cumulative public TCR beta family frequency identified carriers of CMV plus the relevant HLA.

The source of this sequence is a human donor in good health (CMV status not recorded). Some clones in this sample may be carry-over from other donors' samples. This specimen consisted of cultured CD8+ T cells from PBMCs, obtained from culture after CMV antigen stimulation. The V and J genes are TRBV7-9 and TRBJ2-7; 10 positions agree with TRBD2. For the CDR3, the DNA is TGTGCCAGCAGCCTAACTAGCGGGGCCGAGCAGTACTTC. Its protein is CASSLTSGAEQYF.